These 22 T cell receptor beta chains were sequenced from one sample in a study of Graves' ophthalmopathy and Graves' hyperthyroidism. Transcripts of RNA were the source for amplifying TCR beta CDR3 regions. RT-PCR in the first round used HTBI primers; a second-round multiplex PCR followed. TCRdb used MiXCR to reprocess the multiplex PCR reads, holding one entry per CDR3 protein. The sample shows some 750,000 distinct CDR3 sequences, 40% of them seen only once. Input material: peripheral blood. The receptors were sampled from an adult man with Graves' ophthalmopathy.

This clonotype was detected a few times. This chain joins TRBV24-1 and TRBJ2-7; D is perhaps TRBD1 (6 bases). From germline, CDR1 is KGHDR and CDR2 SFDVKD. V dropped 4 bases and J dropped 3 bases, with 15 bases sitting between them. The CDR3 is 15 residues long. CDR3 nucleotide sequence: TGTGCCACCAGTGACCACCCTAGGACAGTCTACGAGCAGTACTTC. It translates to CATSDHPRTVYEQYF.

The V call is TRBV4-3, the J call TRBJ2-2, with 7 bases lining up with TRBD1. This CDR3 is 15 amino acids long. V dropped 0 bases and J dropped 5; count of bases not matched to a gene: 3. CDR1 and CDR2 from the germline V gene are LGHNA and YSLEER. The CDR3 protein is CASSQEQGWTGELFF. The CDR3 DNA sequence: TGCGCCAGCAGCCAAGAACAGGGGTGGACCGGGGAGCTGTTTTTT.

V and J are TRBV20-1 and TRBJ2-7; TRBD1 might be the D (6 bases). Trimming removed 1 base at V and 3 bases at J, with 13 bases between. CDR3 length equals 14 residues. Germline V gene lookup returns CDR1 DFQATT and CDR2 SNEGSKA (reference sequence). The CDR3 reads CSARGDGTSYEQYF. The CDR3 DNA sequence: TGCAGTGCTAGAGGCGACGGGACAAGCTACGAGCAGTACTTC.

This clonotype was detected a few times. The CDR3 spells CASSPDMHTGELFF. As DNA, the CDR3 is TGCGCCAGCAGCCCCGACATGCACACCGGGGAGCTGTTTTTT. The rearrangement joins TRBV5-1 to TRBJ2-2; D remains ambiguous. The germline CDR1 and CDR2 sequences are SGHRS and YFSETQ. The CDR3 totals 14 residues. V was cut by 4 bases and J by 3 bases, with 10 bases left in between.

The CDR3 nucleotides are TGTGCCAGCAGCCCTAGCGGGAACGTTCCCCGACTCTTCTACGAGCAGTACTTC. This encodes CASSPSGNVPRLFYEQYF. The chain has TRBV11-2 and TRBJ2-7, with TRBD2 matching 9 bases. This CDR3 is 18 amino acids long. With V trimmed by 5 bases and J by 3 bases, 17 bases remained unmatched. CDR1 and CDR2 from the germline V gene are SGHAT and FQNNGV. Full variable domain (rest looked up from reference TRBV11-2 and TRBJ2-7): EAGVAQSPRYKIIEKRQSVAFWCNPISGHATLYWYQQILGQGPKLLIQFQNNGVVDDSQLPKDRFSAERLKGVDSTLKIQPAKLEDSAVYLCASSPSGNVPRLFYEQYFGPGTRLTVT.

The genes are TRBV10-3 and TRBJ2-7; D is undetermined. Germline CDR1 reads ENHRY; CDR2 reads SYGVKD. This CDR3 is built from 10 residues. V dropped 10 bases and J dropped 13 bases, with 17 bases sitting between them. Here the CDR3 DNA reads TGTGCCAGCAAGAACTTCCAGGACTACTTC. Protein: CASKNFQDYF.

This sequence joins TRBV25-1 and TRBJ1-1, with 9 bases fitting TRBD1. Germline loops: CDR1 MGHDK, CDR2 SYGVNS. V gave up 3 bases and J gave up 11 bases; unmatched junction bases: 4. This CDR3 is built from 12 residues. The CDR3 bases are TGTGCCAGCAGTGACGGGACAGGGAGCGCTTTCTTT. Amino acid sequence: CASSDGTGSAFF.

This clonotype was detected ten times or more. The chain employs TRBV29-1 and TRBJ2-7; TRBD1 might be the D (9 bases). CDR3 length equals 17 residues. The germline CDR1 and CDR2 sequences are SQVTM and ANQGSEA. V lost 4 bases and J 3 bases, leaving 25 bases between the germline ends. For the CDR3, the DNA is TGCAGCGTTGGGTGGGACAGGGCGGCTAGCGGGCACTACGAGCAGTACTTC. Translation: CSVGWDRAASGHYEQYF.

Ten or more counts support this clonotype. The chain employs TRBV12-3 or TRBV12-4 and TRBJ1-1; no reliable D call. The V gene lost 6 bases and the J gene lost 5 bases, with 16 bases spanning the gap. This CDR3 spans 14 amino acids. CDR3 DNA: TGTGCCAGCAGCTCCTCGGCGCTGGGGACTGAAGCTTTCTTT. Amino acid sequence: CASSSSALGTEAFF.

This chain uses TRBV2 with TRBJ2-5; D might be TRBD1 (6 bases). The CDR3 has 12 amino acids. CDR1 is SNHLY, CDR2 FYNNEI, per germline. V was shortened by 5 bases and J by 9 bases, with 13 bases between the two germline ends. This chain's CDR3 is CASSLQGQAQYF. CDR3 DNA: TGTGCCAGCAGTTTACAGGGTCAAGCCCAGTACTTC.

The chain carries TRBV10-3 and TRBJ1-1; 8 nucleotides line up with TRBD1. V lost 4 bases, J lost 1 base, and 5 bases stayed unmatched. Germline V gene lookup returns CDR1 ENHRY and CDR2 SYGVKD. The CDR3 has 15 amino acids. DNA of the CDR3: TGTGCCATCAGTGCCCAAGGACAGGGGAACACTGAAGCTTTCTTT. This codes for CAISAQGQGNTEAFF.

The CDR3 region has the DNA TGTGCCAGCAGTCCAGCCATAAGAAGCGAGCAGTACTTC. The encoded protein is CASSPAIRSEQYF. The rearrangement links TRBV28 to TRBJ2-7, with D uncertain. This CDR3 comprises 13 residues. CDR1 and CDR2 (germline): MDHEN, SYDVKM. V shed 5 bases and J shed 6 bases, with 14 bases lying between them.

This clonotype was seen only a few times. V and J are TRBV11-2 and TRBJ2-5; tentatively, D is TRBD1 or TRBD2 (5 bases each). CDR3 length: 15 amino acids. Germline CDR1 is SGHAT and CDR2 is FQNNGV. Trimming stripped 6 bases from V and 0 bases from J, with 14 bases between. This CDR3 is CASSPGTVDQETQYF. The CDR3 region has the DNA TGTGCCAGCAGTCCGGGGACGGTCGACCAAGAGACCCAGTACTTC.

J is TRBJ1-2 and V is TRBV10-3; the D is unclear. The germline CDR1 and CDR2 sequences are ENHRY and SYGVKD. The V end lost 5 bases, the J end lost 9 bases, and 19 bases lay between the germline ends. The CDR3 length is 14 residues. CDR3 amino acids: CAISYSRAPTRYTF. CDR3 nucleotides: TGTGCCATCAGTTACTCTCGGGCCCCTACGCGCTACACCTTC.

This clonotype occurred many times. J is TRBJ1-1 and V is TRBV7-3; 7 bases line up with TRBD1. This CDR3 is 14 amino acids long. The ends lost 4 bases at V and 4 bases at J; junction bases unmatched: 6. Germline CDR1 SGHTA, CDR2 FQGTGA. CDR3 loop: CASSSTGRGTEAFF. For the CDR3, the DNA is TGTGCCAGCAGCTCGACAGGGAGGGGCACTGAAGCTTTCTTT.

CDR3 sequence: CASSILPSGDHSGNTIYF. DNA of the CDR3: TGTGCCAGCAGCATCCTCCCCTCAGGGGATCACTCTGGAAACACCATATATTTT. The chain is built from TRBV9 and TRBJ1-3, with D perhaps TRBD1 (6 bases). Germline CDR1 SGDLS, CDR2 YYNGEE. V was cut by 4 bases and J by 0 bases, with 20 bases left in between. The CDR3 is 18 residues long.

This clonotype appeared a few times. The rearrangement uses TRBV15 and TRBJ1-2; no reliable D call. CDR1 is LNHNV, CDR2 YYDKDF, per germline (reference sequence). The CDR3 runs 13 residues. The V end was cut by 1 base, the J end by 3 bases, with 6 bases between. CDR3: CATSRGRDYGYTF. The CDR3 DNA reads TGTGCCACCAGCAGAGGGCGGGACTATGGCTACACCTTC.

This rearrangement joins TRBV7-8 to TRBJ2-7, with 8 bases that match TRBD2. The CDR3 has 14 residues. J lost 3 bases, V lost 2 bases, and 3 bases had no gene match. Germline loops: CDR1 SGHVS, CDR2 FQNEAQ. As DNA, the CDR3 is TGTGCCAGCAGCTTACCGGGAGGGTTCTACGAGCAGTACTTC. Translated, it gives CASSLPGGFYEQYF.

This chain connects TRBV28 to TRBJ1-3; D is ambiguous. Germline assignment: CDR1 MDHEN and CDR2 SYDVKM. CDR3 length: 13 residues. V lost 10 bases and J 0 bases, leaving 10 bases between the germline ends. CDR3 residues: CATLLRSGNTIYF. CDR3 bases: TGTGCCACCCTTCTGCGCTCTGGAAACACCATATATTTT.

This rearrangement joins TRBV7-9 to TRBJ1-4, with TRBD1 matching over 8 bases. Germline V gene sequence: CDR1 SEHNR, CDR2 FQNEAQ (reference sequence). V was clipped by 7 bases and J by 7 bases; unmatched bases: 5. This CDR3 is 13 amino acids long. The CDR3 here is CASISGGREKLFF. CDR3 in DNA: TGTGCCAGCATCTCAGGGGGCCGTGAAAAACTGTTTTTT.

CDR3 nucleotides: TGCGCCAGCAGCTTGGCACAGGGGTTGGAGACCCAGTACTTC. It specifies CASSLAQGLETQYF. The rearrangement links TRBV5-1 to TRBJ2-5; 7 nucleotides align to TRBD1. Trimming cost V 0 bases and J 5 bases; bases outside gene matches: 4. Germline V gives CDR1 SGHRS, CDR2 YFSETQ. The CDR3 length is 14 residues. Variable domain in full (rest from reference TRBV5-1 and TRBJ2-5): KAGVTQTPRYLIKTRGQQVTLSCSPISGHRSVSWYQQTPGQGLQFLFEYFSETQRNKGNFPGRFSGRQFSNSRSEMNVSTLELGDSALYLCASSLAQGLETQYFGPGTRLLVL.

On this clonotype: This may arise from a read error, as a much more abundant clone is one base away. The CDR3 DNA sequence: TGTGCCAGCAGCTTCCGCCCCCGAGCTAACTATGGCTACACCTTC. Translation: CASSFRPRANYGYTF. This chain joins TRBV7-4 and TRBJ1-2; D not resolved. The CDR3 runs to 15 residues. Germline CDR1 is SGHVT and CDR2 is SQSDAQ. Trimming took 3 bases from V and 0 from J, leaving 11 bases between them.